These 8 T cell receptor beta chains were all obtained from the same sample, sequenced in a study of monozygotic twins with cystic fibrosis. Profiled with immunoSEQ multiplex PCR; TCRdb holds only in-frame clones, not every one. Among roughly 28,000 clones listed, around four fifths were seen once. The sample comprised blood. All receptors derive from a girl aged 2 to 10 with cystic fibrosis.

This clone has only one observation. The V and J genes are TRBV2 and TRBJ2-3; no clear D. Between the trimmed V and J ends, which lost 1 base and 4 bases, there was a span of 12 bases. This CDR3 spans 15 amino acids. The germline CDR1 and CDR2 sequences are SNHLY and FYNNEI. CDR3: CASSEDRSPADTQYF. The CDR3 nucleotides are TGTGCCAGCAGTGAAGATCGGTCCCCCGCAGATACGCAGTATTTT.

V and J are TRBV28 and TRBJ1-1; D is unresolved. The CDR3 covers 14 residues. V lost 6 bases and J lost 2, with 13 bases in between. Germline V gene sequence: CDR1 MDHEN, CDR2 SYDVKM. In DNA, the CDR3 is TGTGCCAGCAGGCATACCGGCCCTAACACTGAAGCTTTCTTT. It translates to CASRHTGPNTEAFF. Filled out from reference TRBV28 and TRBJ1-1, the complete variable domain reads DVKVTQSSRYLVKRTGEKVFLECVQDMDHENMFWYRQDPGLGLRLIYFSYDVKMKEKGDIPEGYSVSREKKERFSLILESASTNQTSMYLCASRHTGPNTEAFFGQGTRLTVV.

V gene TRBV5-6 combines with J gene TRBJ2-2; D remains ambiguous. Per germline, CDR1 SGHDT and CDR2 YYEEEE. Trimming took off 0 bases at V and 7 bases at J, with 7 bases between the two ends. This CDR3 spans 13 amino acids. CDR3 sequence: CASSLASFGELFF. The CDR3 DNA reads as TGTGCCAGCAGCTTGGCGTCTTTCGGGGAGCTGTTTTTT.

This clone was picked up one time. This rearrangement joins TRBV15 to TRBJ1-1, with D perhaps TRBD1 (6 bases). V shed 1 base and J shed 1 base, with 13 bases lying between them. The CDR3 has 16 residues. The V gene's germline CDR1 is LNHNV and CDR2 YYDKDF (reference sequence). The CDR3 bases are TGTGCCACCAGCAGAGCGAAAGGGGGGGCGAACACTGAAGCTTTCTTT. Translating gives CATSRAKGGANTEAFF.

The J gene is TRBJ1-2, the V gene TRBV19; D is ambiguous. Trimming stripped 4 bases from V and 4 bases from J, with 13 bases between. Germline lookup yields CDR1 LNHDA and CDR2 SQIVND (reference sequence). The CDR3 extends over 14 amino acids. The DNA of the CDR3 is TGTGCCAGTAGTACTACGGTTAATCTCTATGGCTACACCTTC. It codes for CASSTTVNLYGYTF. Looking up the rest from reference TRBV19 and TRBJ1-2 gives the full variable domain: DGGITQSPKYLFRKEGQNVTLSCEQNLNHDAMYWYRQDPGQGLRLIYYSQIVNDFQKGDIAEGYSVSREKKESFPLTVTSAQKNPTAFYLCASSTTVNLYGYTFGSGTRLTVV.

In DNA form, the CDR3 reads TGTGCCAGCAGCCCTGGGACAGGGTCTCGATACGAGCAGTACTTC. Amino acids: CASSPGTGSRYEQYF. The V call is TRBV7-8, the J call TRBJ2-7; 9 bases agree with TRBD1. The ends lost 5 bases at V and 4 bases at J; junction bases unmatched: 9. The germline V gene has CDR1 SGHVS and CDR2 FQNEAQ. The CDR3 totals 15 residues.

Written as DNA, the CDR3 is TGTGCCAGCAGTTACTCGTTGGGGGACACTGAAGCTTTCTTT. Protein product: CASSYSLGDTEAFF. The V and J genes are TRBV6-5 and TRBJ1-1, with a weak D call TRBD1 (5 bases). The V gene's germline CDR1 is MNHEY and CDR2 SVGAGI. With 0 bases removed from V and 3 bases from J, the gap between germline ends came to 8 bases. The CDR3 has 14 residues.

The chain has TRBV2 and TRBJ2-1, with 9 bases fitting TRBD2. Germline CDR1 and CDR2: SNHLY and FYNNEI. J lost 8 bases, V lost 2 bases, and 7 bases had no gene match. The CDR3 totals 15 residues. CDR3 nucleotide sequence: TGTGCCAGCAGTGAAAGGGGACTAGCAATTCATGAGCAGTTCTTC. This translates into CASSERGLAIHEQFF.